A selection of T cell receptor beta chains follows, all from one sample in a study of beta chain features in type 1 diabetes. Sequenced by immunoSEQ multiplex PCR; TCRdb stores in-frame clones only, minus some. The sample yields 200,000 to 300,000 clones, around 21% seen once. Sequencing was performed on naive CD4+ T cells from blood. Receptor source: a woman in her thirties or forties with type 1 diabetes. CDR3s include the opening cysteine and the closing phenylalanine or tryptophan. The D gene is left open where the match is weak. For some rows the clone size is stated as once, few or many, or as a class when expanded; others skip it.

TRBV2,TRBJ1-1,few,TRBD1,CASTPPPGTGGTEAFF,TGTGCCAGCACTCCTCCCCCCGGGACAGGGGGCACTGAAGCTTTCTTT
TRBV2,TRBJ2-7,NA,NA,CASSLGELYEQYF,TGTGCCAGCAGTCTTGGAGAGCTCTACGAGCAGTACTTC
TRBV29-1,TRBJ2-5,few,TRBD1,CSVHRDRVMETQYF,TGCAGCGTCCACCGGGACAGGGTGATGGAGACCCAGTACTTC
TRBV7-6,TRBJ1-6,NA,NA,CASSLEDSVYNSPLHF,TGTGCCAGCAGCTTAGAGGACAGCGTCTATAATTCACCCCTCCACTTT
TRBV6-1,TRBJ1-2,NA,TRBD1,CASRRLDRAEGYTF,TGTGCCAGCAGGAGACTAGACAGGGCGGAAGGCTACACCTTC
TRBV6-5,TRBJ2-7,few,NA,CASSYANGVSYEQYF,TGTGCCAGCAGTTACGCGAACGGGGTCTCCTACGAGCAGTACTTC
TRBV4-1,TRBJ2-5,few,NA,CASSHRKRETQYF,TGCGCCAGCAGCCATCGCAAGCGGGAGACCCAGTACTTC
TRBV25-1,TRBJ2-7,few,TRBD1,CASTDRVTYEQYF,TGTGCCAGCACCGACAGGGTGACCTACGAGCAGTACTTC
TRBV9,TRBJ1-2,NA,NA,CASSTSGGIYGYTF,TGTGCCAGCAGCACCAGTGGGGGGATTTATGGCTACACCTTC
TRBV30,TRBJ1-4,NA,TRBD1,CAWSETGTGNEKLFF,TGTGCCTGGAGCGAAACCGGGACAGGGAATGAAAAACTGTTTTTT
TRBV30,TRBJ1-1,once,TRBD1,CASDRGRTEAFF,TGTGCCTCGGACAGGGGGCGAACTGAAGCTTTCTTT
TRBV21-1,TRBJ2-1,few,NA,CASSKWEDEQFF,TGTGCCAGCAGCAAATGGGAGGATGAGCAGTTCTTC
TRBV5-1,TRBJ2-1,NA,TRBD2,CASSLAGTSGTGEQFF,TGCGCCAGCAGCTTGGCCGGGACTAGCGGGACAGGTGAGCAGTTCTTC
TRBV18,TRBJ2-7,few,NA,CASSRQTYEQYF,TGTGCCAGCTCCAGACAGACCTACGAGCAGTACTTC
TRBV7-2,TRBJ1-2,few,TRBD1,CASSTRDSFYGYTF,TGTGCCAGCAGCACAAGGGACAGCTTCTATGGCTACACCTTC
TRBV19,TRBJ1-5,NA,TRBD1,CASSPTGGGQPQHF,TGTGCCAGTAGTCCCACAGGGGGCGGTCAGCCCCAGCATTTT
TRBV4-3,TRBJ1-1,few,NA,CASSRSQGAEAFF,TGCGCCAGCAGCAGGAGCCAAGGCGCTGAAGCTTTCTTT
TRBV7-3,TRBJ2-1,NA,TRBD2,CASSASGSSYNEQFF,TGTGCCAGCAGCGCCAGCGGGAGCTCCTACAATGAGCAGTTCTTC
TRBV2,TRBJ2-1,few,TRBD2,CADGLAEYNEQFF,TGTGCCGACGGACTAGCGGAATACAATGAGCAGTTCTTC
TRBV7-2,TRBJ1-6,NA,NA,CASSLFSPPRESLHF,TGTGCCAGCAGCTTATTTTCGCCCCCCCGGGAGTCCCTCCACTTT
TRBV19,TRBJ1-2,few,NA,CASSIWTVPGFPYGYTF,TGTGCCAGTAGTATATGGACAGTTCCGGGCTTTCCCTATGGCTACACCTTC
TRBV30,TRBJ1-2,NA,NA,CAYNLLAMEVSYTF,TGTGCCTATAATTTACTAGCTATGGAAGTTAGCTACACCTTC
TRBV4-1,TRBJ1-5,few,NA,CASSQGIRNQPQHF,TGCGCCAGCAGCCAAGGGATCAGGAATCAGCCCCAGCATTTT
TRBV4-1,TRBJ1-1,NA,NA,CASSQEISMDTDTEAFF,TGCGCCAGCAGCCAAGAAATCTCCATGGACACTGACACTGAAGCTTTCTTT
TRBV29-1,TRBJ2-5,few,NA,CSVGGRLVSETQYF,TGCAGCGTGGGGGGGCGACTAGTTAGTGAGACCCAGTACTTC
TRBV11-2,TRBJ2-5,few,NA,CASSLGTVPQETQYF,TGTGCCAGCAGCTTAGGGACAGTGCCTCAAGAGACCCAGTACTTC
TRBV4-1,TRBJ1-2,few,TRBD1,CASSPGQGARGYTF,TGCGCCAGCAGCCCGGGACAGGGGGCAAGGGGCTACACCTTC
TRBV25-1,TRBJ1-5,few,NA,CASALNEHQPQHF,TGTGCCAGCGCTCTAAATGAGCACCAGCCCCAGCATTTT
TRBV5-1,TRBJ1-1,NA,NA,CASRAGDGTEAFF,TGCGCCAGCAGGGCGGGGGACGGCACTGAAGCTTTCTTT
TRBV4-3,TRBJ2-6,few,NA,CASSQEQGSGANVLTF,TGCGCCAGCAGCCAAGAACAGGGATCTGGGGCCAACGTCCTGACTTTC
TRBV5-6,TRBJ1-5,few,TRBD1,CASSRDRGWKEPQHF,TGTGCCAGCAGCAGGGACAGGGGTTGGAAGGAGCCCCAGCATTTT
TRBV9,TRBJ2-5,once,TRBD2,CASSSGLAGVETQYF,TGTGCCAGCAGCTCGGGACTAGCGGGGGTTGAGACCCAGTACTTC
TRBV25-1,TRBJ1-2,few,TRBD1,CASSPIGQGGYSYGYTF,TGTGCCAGCAGCCCCATAGGACAGGGAGGTTATAGCTATGGCTACACCTTC
TRBV29-1,TRBJ2-3,NA,TRBD2,CSVDTSGSESNTQYF,TGCAGCGTAGACACAAGCGGGAGCGAATCTAATACGCAGTATTTT
TRBV7-9,TRBJ2-7,few,TRBD1,CASSPGQSGFEQYF,TGTGCCAGCAGCCCGGGACAGTCGGGCTTCGAGCAGTACTTC
TRBV7-6,TRBJ1-5,NA,NA,CASSLVAGPAPQHF,TGTGCCAGCAGCTTAGTGGCAGGGCCGGCGCCCCAGCATTTT
TRBV30,TRBJ1-5,NA,TRBD1,CAWSQGQGNQPQHF,TGTGCCTGGAGCCAGGGACAGGGCAATCAGCCCCAGCATTTT
TRBV4-1,TRBJ1-1,NA,TRBD1,CASRFRQGNTEAFF,TGCGCCAGCCGATTTCGACAGGGGAACACTGAAGCTTTCTTT
TRBV7-2,TRBJ1-2,NA,NA,CASSPTSYGYTF,TGTGCCAGCAGCCCAACGAGCTATGGCTACACCTTC
TRBV6-1,TRBJ1-5,NA,TRBD1,CVSISGQGQHQPQHF,TGTGTCTCGATTTCGGGACAGGGCCAGCATCAGCCCCAGCATTTT